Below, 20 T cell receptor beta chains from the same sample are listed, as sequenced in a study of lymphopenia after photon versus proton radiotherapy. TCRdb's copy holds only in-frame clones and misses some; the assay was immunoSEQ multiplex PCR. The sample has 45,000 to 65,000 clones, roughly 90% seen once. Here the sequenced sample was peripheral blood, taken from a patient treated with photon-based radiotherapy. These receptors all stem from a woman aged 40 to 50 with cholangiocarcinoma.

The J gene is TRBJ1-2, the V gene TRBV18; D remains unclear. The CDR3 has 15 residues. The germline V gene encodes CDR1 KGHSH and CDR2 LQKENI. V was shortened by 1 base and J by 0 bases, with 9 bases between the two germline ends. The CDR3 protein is CASSPLDSPNYGYTF. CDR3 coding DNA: TGTGCCAGCTCACCACTGGACTCACCTAACTATGGCTACACCTTC. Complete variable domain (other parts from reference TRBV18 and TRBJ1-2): NAGVMQNPRHLVRRRGQEARLRCSPMKGHSHVYWYRQLPEEGLKFMVYLQKENIIDESGMPKERFSAEFPKEGPSILRIQQVVRGDSAAYFCASSPLDSPNYGYTFGSGTRLTVV.

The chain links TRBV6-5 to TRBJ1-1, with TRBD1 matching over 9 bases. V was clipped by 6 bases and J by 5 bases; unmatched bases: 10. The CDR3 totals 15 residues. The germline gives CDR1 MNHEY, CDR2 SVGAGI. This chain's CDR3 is CASRRDRASNTEAFF. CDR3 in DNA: TGTGCCAGCAGACGGGACAGGGCATCTAATACTGAAGCTTTCTTT.

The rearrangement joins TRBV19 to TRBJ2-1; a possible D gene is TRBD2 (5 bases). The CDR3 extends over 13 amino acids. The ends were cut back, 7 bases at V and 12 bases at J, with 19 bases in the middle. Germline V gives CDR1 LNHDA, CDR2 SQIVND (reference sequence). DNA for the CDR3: TGTGCCAGTACTCGACTACCGATGGAGGTGCAGTTCTTC. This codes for CASTRLPMEVQFF.

This CDR3 is CASSVSRGETQYF. The DNA for the CDR3 is TGTGCCAGCAGCGTATCCAGGGGGGAGACCCAGTACTTC. The gene calls are TRBV9 and TRBJ2-5, with 7 bases aligning to TRBD1. J gave up 5 bases and V 1 base, and 2 bases lay outside the gene matches. This CDR3 has 13 amino acids. Germline V gene sequence: CDR1 SGDLS, CDR2 YYNGEE.

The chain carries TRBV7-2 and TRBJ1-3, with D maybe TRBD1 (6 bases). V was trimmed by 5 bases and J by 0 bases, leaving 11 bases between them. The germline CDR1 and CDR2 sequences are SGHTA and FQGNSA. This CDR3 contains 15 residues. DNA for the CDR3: TGTGCCAGCAGCGTAGGACAGACCTCTGGAAACACCATATATTTT. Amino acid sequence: CASSVGQTSGNTIYF.

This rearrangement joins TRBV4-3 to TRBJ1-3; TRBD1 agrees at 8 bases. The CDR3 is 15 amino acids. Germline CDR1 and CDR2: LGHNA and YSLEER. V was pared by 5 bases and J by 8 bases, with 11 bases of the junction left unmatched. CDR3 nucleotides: TGCGCCAGCAGCGGACTGACAGGGGCAGGGGACACCATATATTTT. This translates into CASSGLTGAGDTIYF.

CDR3 sequence reads: CASSSGGGRNQPQHF. As DNA, the CDR3 is TGTGCCAGCAGCTCTGGGGGGGGGAGGAATCAGCCCCAGCATTTT. The chain uses TRBV7-8 and TRBJ1-5, with TRBD1 as a possible D gene (5 bases). The V gene's germline CDR1 is SGHVS and CDR2 FQNEAQ. The CDR3 covers 15 residues. V was trimmed by 4 bases and J by 4 bases, leaving 14 bases between them.

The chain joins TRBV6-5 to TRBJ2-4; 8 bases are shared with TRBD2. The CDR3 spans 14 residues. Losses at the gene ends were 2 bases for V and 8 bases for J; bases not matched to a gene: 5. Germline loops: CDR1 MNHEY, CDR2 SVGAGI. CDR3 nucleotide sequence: TGTGCCAGCAGTTACGCCGGGAGGGCGGACATTCAGTACTTC. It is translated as CASSYAGRADIQYF.

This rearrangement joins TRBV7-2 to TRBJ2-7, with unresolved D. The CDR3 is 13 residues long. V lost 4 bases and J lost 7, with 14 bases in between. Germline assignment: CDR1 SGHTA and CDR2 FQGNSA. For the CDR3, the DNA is TGTGCCAGCAGCTCCCGGGTCCTATGGGAGCAGTACTTC. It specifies CASSSRVLWEQYF. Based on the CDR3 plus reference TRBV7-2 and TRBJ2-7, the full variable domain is GAGVSQSPSNKVTEKGKDVELRCDPISGHTALYWYRQSLGQGLEFLIYFQGNSAPDKSGLPSDRFSAERTGGSVSTLTIQRTQQEDSAVYLCASSSRVLWEQYFGPGTRLTVT.

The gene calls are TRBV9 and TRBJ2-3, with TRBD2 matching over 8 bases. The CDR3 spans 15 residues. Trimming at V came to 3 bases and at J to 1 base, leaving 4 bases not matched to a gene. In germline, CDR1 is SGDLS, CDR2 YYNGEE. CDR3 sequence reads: CASSALTSGTDTQYF. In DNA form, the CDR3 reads TGTGCCAGCAGCGCCTTGACTAGCGGCACAGATACGCAGTATTTT.

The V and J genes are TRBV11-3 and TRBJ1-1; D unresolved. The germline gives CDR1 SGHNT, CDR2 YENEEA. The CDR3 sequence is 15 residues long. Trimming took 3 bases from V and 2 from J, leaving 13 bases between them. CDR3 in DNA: TGTGCCAGCAGCTTCTCCAGTGGAGGCAACACTGAAGCTTTCTTT. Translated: CASSFSSGGNTEAFF.

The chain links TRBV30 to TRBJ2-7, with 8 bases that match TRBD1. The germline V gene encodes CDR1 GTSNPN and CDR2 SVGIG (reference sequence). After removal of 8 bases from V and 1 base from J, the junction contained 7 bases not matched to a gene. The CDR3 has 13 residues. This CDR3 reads CASGTGHSYEQYF. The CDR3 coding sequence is TGTGCCAGTGGGACAGGACATTCCTACGAGCAGTACTTC.

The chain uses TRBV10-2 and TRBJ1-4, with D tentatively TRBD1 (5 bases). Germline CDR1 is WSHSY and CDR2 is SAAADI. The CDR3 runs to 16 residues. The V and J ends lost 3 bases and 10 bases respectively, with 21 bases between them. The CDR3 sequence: CASSEGPPRDGRKLFF. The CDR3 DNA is TGCGCCAGCAGTGAAGGTCCTCCCAGGGACGGGCGAAAACTGTTTTTT.

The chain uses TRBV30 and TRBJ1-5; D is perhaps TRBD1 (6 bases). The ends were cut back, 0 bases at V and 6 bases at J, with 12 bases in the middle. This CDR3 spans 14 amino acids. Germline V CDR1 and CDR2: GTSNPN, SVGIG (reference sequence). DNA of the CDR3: TGTGCCTGGAGTGTAGGGGGGACGGGTCAGCCCCAGCATTTT. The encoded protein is CAWSVGGTGQPQHF.

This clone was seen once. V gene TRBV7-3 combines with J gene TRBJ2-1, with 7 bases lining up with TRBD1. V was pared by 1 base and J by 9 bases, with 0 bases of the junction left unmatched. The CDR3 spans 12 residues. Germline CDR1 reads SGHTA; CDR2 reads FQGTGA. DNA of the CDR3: TGTGCCAGCAGCTTAAACAGGGGTGAGCAGTTCTTC. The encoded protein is CASSLNRGEQFF.

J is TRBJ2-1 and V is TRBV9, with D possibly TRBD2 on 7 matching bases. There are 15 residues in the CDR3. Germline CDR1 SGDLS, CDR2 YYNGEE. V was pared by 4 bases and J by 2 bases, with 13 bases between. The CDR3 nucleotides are TGTGCCAGCAGCCAGGAGGGGGGGCCCTACAATGAGCAGTTCTTC. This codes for CASSQEGGPYNEQFF. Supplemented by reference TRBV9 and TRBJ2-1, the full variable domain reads DSGVTQTPKHLITATGQRVTLRCSPRSGDLSVYWYQQSLDQGLQFLIQYYNGEERAKGNILERFSAQQFPDLHSELNLSSLELGDSALYFCASSQEGGPYNEQFFGPGTRLTVL.

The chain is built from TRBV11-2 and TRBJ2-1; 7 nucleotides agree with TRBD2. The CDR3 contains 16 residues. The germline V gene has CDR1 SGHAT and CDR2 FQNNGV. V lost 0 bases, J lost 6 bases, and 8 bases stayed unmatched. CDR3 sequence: CASSLDELAVINEQFF. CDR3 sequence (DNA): TGTGCCAGCAGCTTAGATGAGCTAGCGGTGATCAATGAGCAGTTCTTC.

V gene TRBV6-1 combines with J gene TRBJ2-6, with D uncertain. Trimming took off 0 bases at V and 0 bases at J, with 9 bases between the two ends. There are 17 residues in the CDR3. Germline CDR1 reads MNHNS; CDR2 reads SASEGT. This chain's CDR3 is CASSEAPKGSGANVLTF. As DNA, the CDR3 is TGTGCCAGCAGTGAAGCTCCAAAGGGCTCTGGGGCCAACGTCCTGACTTTC.

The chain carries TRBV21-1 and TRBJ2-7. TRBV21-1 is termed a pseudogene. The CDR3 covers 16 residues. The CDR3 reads CASSPKGDFNLYEQYF. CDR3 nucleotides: TGTGCCAGCAGCCCTAAGGGGGACTTTAACCTTTACGAGCAGTACTTC.

CDR3 residues: CASSNAPGKPRTPYEQYF. Written as DNA, the CDR3 is TGTGCCAGCAGCAACGCACCGGGTAAGCCCCGGACCCCCTACGAGCAGTACTTC. The chain uses TRBV28 and TRBJ2-7; no firm D call. The CDR3 has 18 amino acids. CDR1 and CDR2 (germline): MDHEN, SYDVKM. The V gene lost 6 bases and the J gene lost 2 bases, with 26 bases spanning the gap.